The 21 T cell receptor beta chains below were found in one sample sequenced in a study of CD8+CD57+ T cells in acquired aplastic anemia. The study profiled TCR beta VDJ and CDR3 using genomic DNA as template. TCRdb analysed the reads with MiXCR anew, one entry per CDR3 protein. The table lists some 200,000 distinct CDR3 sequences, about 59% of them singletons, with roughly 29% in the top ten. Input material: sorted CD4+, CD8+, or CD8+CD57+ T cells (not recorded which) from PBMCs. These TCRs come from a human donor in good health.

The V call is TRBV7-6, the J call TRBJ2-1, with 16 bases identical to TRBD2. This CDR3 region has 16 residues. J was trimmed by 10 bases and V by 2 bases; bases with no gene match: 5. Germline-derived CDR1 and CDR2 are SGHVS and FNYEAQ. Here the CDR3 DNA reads TGTGCCAGCAGCTTAAGAGGGACTAGCGGGGGGGAAGAGCAGTTCTTC. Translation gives CASSLRGTSGGEEQFF. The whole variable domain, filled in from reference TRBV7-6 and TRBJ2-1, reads GAGVSQSPRYKVTKRGQDVALRCDPISGHVSLYWYRQALGQGPEFLTYFNYEAQQDKSGLPNDRFSAERPEGSISTLTIQRTEQRDSAMYRCASSLRGTSGGEEQFFGPGTRLTVL.

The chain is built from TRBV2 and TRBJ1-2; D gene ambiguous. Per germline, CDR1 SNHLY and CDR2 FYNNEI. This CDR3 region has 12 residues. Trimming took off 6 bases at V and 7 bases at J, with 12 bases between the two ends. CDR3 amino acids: CASRDNKAGYTF. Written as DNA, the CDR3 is TGTGCCAGCAGAGACAATAAGGCTGGCTACACCTTC.

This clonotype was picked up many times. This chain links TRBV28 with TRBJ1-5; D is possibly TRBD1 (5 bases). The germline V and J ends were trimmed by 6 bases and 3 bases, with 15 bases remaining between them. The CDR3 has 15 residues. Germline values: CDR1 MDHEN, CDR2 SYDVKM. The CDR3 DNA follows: TGTGCCAGCAGCCGACTTTGGGGGATCAATCAGCCCCAGCATTTT. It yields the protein CASSRLWGINQPQHF.

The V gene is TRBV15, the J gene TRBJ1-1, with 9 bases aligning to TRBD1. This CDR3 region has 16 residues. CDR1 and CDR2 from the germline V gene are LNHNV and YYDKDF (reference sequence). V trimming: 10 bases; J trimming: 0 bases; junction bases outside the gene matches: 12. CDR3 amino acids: CASSYRGQGMNTEAFF. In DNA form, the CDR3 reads TGTGCCAGCAGTTACCGGGGACAGGGAATGAACACTGAAGCTTTCTTT. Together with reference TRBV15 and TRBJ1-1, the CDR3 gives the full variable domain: DAMVIQNPRYQVTQFGKPVTLSCSQTLNHNVMYWYQQKSSQAPKLLFHYYDKDFNNEADTPDNFQSRRPNTSFCFLDIRSPGLGDTAMYLCASSYRGQGMNTEAFFGQGTRLTVV.

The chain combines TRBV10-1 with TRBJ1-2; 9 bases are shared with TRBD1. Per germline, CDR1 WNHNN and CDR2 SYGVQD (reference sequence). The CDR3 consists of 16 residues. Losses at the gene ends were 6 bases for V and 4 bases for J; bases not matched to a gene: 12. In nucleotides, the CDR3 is TGCGCCAGCAGACTCCGGGACAGGGTTTTTCCCTATGGCTACACCTTC. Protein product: CASRLRDRVFPYGYTF.

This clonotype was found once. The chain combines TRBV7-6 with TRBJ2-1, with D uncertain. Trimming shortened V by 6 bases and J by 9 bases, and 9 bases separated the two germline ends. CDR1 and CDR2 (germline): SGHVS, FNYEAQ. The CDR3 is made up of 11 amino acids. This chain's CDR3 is CASSNPSEQFF. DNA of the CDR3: TGTGCCAGCAGTAATCCCAGTGAGCAGTTCTTC.

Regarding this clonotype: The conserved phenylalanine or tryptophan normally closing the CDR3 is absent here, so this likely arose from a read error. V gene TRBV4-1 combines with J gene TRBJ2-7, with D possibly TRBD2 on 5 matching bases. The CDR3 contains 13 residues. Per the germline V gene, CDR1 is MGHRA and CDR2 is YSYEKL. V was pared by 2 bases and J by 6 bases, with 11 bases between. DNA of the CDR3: TGCGCCAGCAGCCAAACTAGGCTAGGCGAGCAGTACTCC. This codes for CASSQTRLGEQYS.

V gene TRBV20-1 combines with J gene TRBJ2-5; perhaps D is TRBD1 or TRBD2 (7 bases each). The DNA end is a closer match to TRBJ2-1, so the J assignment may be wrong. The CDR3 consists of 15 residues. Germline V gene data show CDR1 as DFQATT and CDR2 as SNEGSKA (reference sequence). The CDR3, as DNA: TGCAGTGCTAGAGATGGCGGGGGACAGTACAATGAGCAGTTCTTC. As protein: CSARDGGGQYNEQFF.

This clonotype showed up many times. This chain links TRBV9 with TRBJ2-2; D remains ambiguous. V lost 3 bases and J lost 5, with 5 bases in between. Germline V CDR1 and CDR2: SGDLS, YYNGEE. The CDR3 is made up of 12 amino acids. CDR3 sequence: CASSGRTGELFF. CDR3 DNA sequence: TGTGCCAGCAGCGGGCGAACCGGGGAGCTGTTTTTT.

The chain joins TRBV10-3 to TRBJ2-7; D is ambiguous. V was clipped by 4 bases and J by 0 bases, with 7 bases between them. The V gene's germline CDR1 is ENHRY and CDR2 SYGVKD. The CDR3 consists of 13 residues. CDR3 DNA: TGTGCCATCAGTGCCGGGCTCTCCTACGAGCAGTACTTC. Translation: CAISAGLSYEQYF.

The DNA for the CDR3 is TGTGCCAGCAAAAAGGGACCGGACCGGCGTGGCTACACCTTC. It translates to CASKKGPDRRGYTF. The chain is built from TRBV2 and TRBJ1-2; possibly TRBD1 for D (5 bases). Germline CDR1 is SNHLY and CDR2 is FYNNEI. The CDR3 is 14 residues long. Trimming removed 7 bases at V and 7 bases at J, with 19 bases between.

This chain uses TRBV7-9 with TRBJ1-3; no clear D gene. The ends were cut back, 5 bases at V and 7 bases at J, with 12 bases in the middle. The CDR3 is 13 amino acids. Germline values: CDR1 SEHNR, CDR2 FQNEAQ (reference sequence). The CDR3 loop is CASSPGRWNTIYF. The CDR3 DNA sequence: TGTGCCAGCAGCCCCGGCCGGTGGAACACCATATATTTT.

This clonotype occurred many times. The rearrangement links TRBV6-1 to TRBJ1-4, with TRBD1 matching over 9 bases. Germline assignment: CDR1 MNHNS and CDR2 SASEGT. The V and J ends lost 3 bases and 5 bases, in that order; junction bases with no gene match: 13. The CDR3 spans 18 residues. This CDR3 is CASSDRTGVGVGNEKLFF. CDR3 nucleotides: TGTGCCAGCAGTGACCGGACAGGGGTCGGAGTGGGCAATGAAAAACTGTTTTTT.

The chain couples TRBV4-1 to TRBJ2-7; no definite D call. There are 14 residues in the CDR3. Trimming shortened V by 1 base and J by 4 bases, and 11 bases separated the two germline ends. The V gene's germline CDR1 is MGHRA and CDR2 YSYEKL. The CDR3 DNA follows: TGCGCCAGCAGCCAAGCACCCAGGCCTTACGAGCAGTACTTC. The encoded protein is CASSQAPRPYEQYF.

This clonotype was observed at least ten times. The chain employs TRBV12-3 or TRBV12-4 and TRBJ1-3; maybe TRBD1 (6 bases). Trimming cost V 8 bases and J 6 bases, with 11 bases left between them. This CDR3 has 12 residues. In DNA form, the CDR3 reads TGTGCCAGCGTCAGGGGCGCAAACACCATATATTTT. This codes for CASVRGANTIYF.

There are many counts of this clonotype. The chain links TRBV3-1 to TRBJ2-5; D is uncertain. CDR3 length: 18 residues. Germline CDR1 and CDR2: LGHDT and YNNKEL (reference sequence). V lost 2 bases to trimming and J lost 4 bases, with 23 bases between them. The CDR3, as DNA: TGTGCCAGCAGCCAATTTACTCCCCAAGGACCACCACGAGAGACCCAGTACTTC. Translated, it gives CASSQFTPQGPPRETQYF.

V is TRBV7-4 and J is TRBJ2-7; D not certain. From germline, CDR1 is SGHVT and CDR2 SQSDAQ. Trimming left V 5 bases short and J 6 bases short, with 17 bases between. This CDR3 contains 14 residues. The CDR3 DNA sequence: TGTGCCAGCAGCGCGGACGGAGTTAGTCTCGAGCAGTACTTC. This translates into CASSADGVSLEQYF. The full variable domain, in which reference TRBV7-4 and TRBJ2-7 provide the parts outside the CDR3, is GAGVSQSPRYKVAKRGRDVALRCDSISGHVTLYWYRQTLGQGSEVLTYSQSDAQRDKSGRPSGRFSAERPERSVSTLKIQRTEQGDSAVYLCASSADGVSLEQYFGPGTRLTVT.

The CDR3, as DNA: TGCAGTGCTATTGGGCCCTTGCCCCCCTACGAGCAGTACTTC. It yields the protein CSAIGPLPPYEQYF. This chain uses TRBV20-1 with TRBJ2-7; D gene unclear. The V gene lost 4 bases and the J gene lost 2 bases, with 15 bases spanning the gap. The V gene's germline CDR1 is DFQATT and CDR2 SNEGSKA (reference sequence). This CDR3 comprises 14 residues.

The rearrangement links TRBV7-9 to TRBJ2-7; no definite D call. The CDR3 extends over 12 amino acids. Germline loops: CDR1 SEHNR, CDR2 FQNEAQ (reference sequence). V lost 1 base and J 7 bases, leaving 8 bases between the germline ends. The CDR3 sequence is CASSLGGMEQYF. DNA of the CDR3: TGTGCCAGCAGCTTAGGTGGGATGGAGCAGTACTTC.

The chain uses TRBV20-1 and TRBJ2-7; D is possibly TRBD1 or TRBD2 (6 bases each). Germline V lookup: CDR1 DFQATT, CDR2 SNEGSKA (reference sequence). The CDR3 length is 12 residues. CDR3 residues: CSVGGGVYEQYF. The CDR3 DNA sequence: TGCAGCGTGGGGGGCGGAGTCTACGAGCAGTACTTC.

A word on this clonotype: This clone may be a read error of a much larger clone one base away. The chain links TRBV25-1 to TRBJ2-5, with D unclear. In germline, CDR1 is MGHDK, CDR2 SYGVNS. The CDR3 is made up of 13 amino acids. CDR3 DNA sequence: TGTGCCAGCAGTTTAGGGTTGCGAGAGACCCGGTACTTC. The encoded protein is CASSLGLRETRYF.